The next 19 T cell receptor beta chains were all read from a single sample in a study of shared clonotypes between healthy human individuals. The method was immunoSEQ multiplex PCR; TCRdb's version includes in-frame clones alone and lacks a portion of them. The table has roughly 1 million clones, around 78% seen once. The sequencing sample was made of memory CD4+ T cells from PBMCs. Subset: CD45RA-negative fraction. The receptors here all came from a young man in good health. Some clones in this sample may be carry-over from other donors' samples.

As to this clone: A much larger clone differs by one base, so this may be a read error. Other DNA sequences from this sample encode an identical CDR3 as well. The DNA for the CDR3 is TGTGCCAGCAGCTCGACTAGCGGGTACGAGCAGTACTTC. Amino acids: CASSSTSGYEQYF. The V gene is TRBV28, the J gene TRBJ2-7; 10 bases are shared with TRBD2. The CDR3 consists of 13 residues. Losses at the gene ends were 6 bases for V and 4 bases for J; bases not matched to a gene: 3. Germline V gene sequence: CDR1 MDHEN, CDR2 SYDVKM.

On this clone: This same CDR3 is encoded by further DNA sequences in the sample. The chain couples TRBV27 to TRBJ1-2; D unresolved. The CDR3 length is 13 residues. Trimming cost V 3 bases and J 4 bases, with 9 bases left between them. Germline V gene data show CDR1 as MNHEY and CDR2 as SMNVEV (reference sequence). In DNA form, the CDR3 reads TGTGCCAGCAGTTTTCTGGGTTTCTATGGCTACACCTTC. Translated: CASSFLGFYGYTF.

The rearrangement joins TRBV10-3 to TRBJ1-1, with TRBD1 matching over 7 bases. This CDR3 contains 15 residues. After removal of 4 bases from V and 4 bases from J, the junction contained 9 bases not matched to a gene. The germline CDR1 and CDR2 sequences are ENHRY and SYGVKD. In DNA form, the CDR3 reads TGTGCCATCAGTGGGAGTCAGGGGGTGGGCACTGAAGCTTTCTTT. This codes for CAISGSQGVGTEAFF.

The V gene is TRBV7-6, the J gene TRBJ1-1; D call uncertain. Germline-derived CDR1 and CDR2 are SGHVS and FNYEAQ. The V end lost 5 bases, the J end lost 1 base, and 14 bases lay between the germline ends. The CDR3 sequence is 15 residues long. The CDR3 coding sequence is TGTGCCAGCAGCCCTCTCATAACGACGAACACTGAAGCTTTCTTT. Its protein product is CASSPLITTNTEAFF. Full variable domain (remainder filled in from reference TRBV7-6 and TRBJ1-1): GAGVSQSPRYKVTKRGQDVALRCDPISGHVSLYWYRQALGQGPEFLTYFNYEAQQDKSGLPNDRFSAERPEGSISTLTIQRTEQRDSAMYRCASSPLITTNTEAFFGQGTRLTVV.

The rearrangement links TRBV7-3 to TRBJ2-2, with 7 bases matching TRBD1. CDR3 size: 13 residues. With V trimmed by 3 bases and J by 7 bases, 2 bases remained unmatched. CDR1 is SGHTA, CDR2 FQGTGA, per germline. The CDR3 sequence: CASSFQGDGELFF. The CDR3, as DNA: TGTGCCAGCAGCTTCCAGGGGGACGGGGAGCTGTTTTTT.

This chain uses TRBV6-1 with TRBJ1-1; possibly TRBD1 for D (6 bases). Trimming shortened V by 1 base and J by 10 bases, and 22 bases separated the two germline ends. The germline V gene has CDR1 MNHNS and CDR2 SASEGT. The CDR3 extends over 16 amino acids. The CDR3 region is CASSEGPGGPPTRAFF. CDR3 DNA sequence: TGTGCCAGCAGTGAAGGTCCTGGGGGCCCTCCGACTAGAGCTTTCTTT.

The chain combines TRBV29-1 with TRBJ1-1, with D perhaps TRBD1 (5 bases). V lost 4 bases and J lost 3, with 12 bases in between. The length of the CDR3 is 13 residues. In germline, CDR1 is SQVTM, CDR2 ANQGSEA. The CDR3 region has the DNA TGCAGCGTTGGGCAGGGTGTGGACACTGAAGCTTTCTTT. It encodes CSVGQGVDTEAFF.

The chain couples TRBV6-1 to TRBJ1-5; no reliable D call. Trimming pared 0 bases from V and 6 bases from J, leaving 12 bases between. Per the germline V gene, CDR1 is MNHNS and CDR2 is SASEGT. This CDR3 comprises 15 residues. Here the CDR3 DNA reads TGTGCCAGCAGTGAAGCATGGGTCGCCAGTCAGCCCCAGCATTTT. Its translation: CASSEAWVASQPQHF.

The chain uses TRBV18 and TRBJ2-7, with 9 bases fitting TRBD2. This CDR3 region has 16 residues. J gave up 2 bases and V 3 bases, and 8 bases lay outside the gene matches. Germline assignment: CDR1 KGHSH and CDR2 LQKENI. Written as DNA, the CDR3 is TGTGCCAGCTCACCCCCCGCGGTAGCGGGGGCCTACGAGCAGTACTTC. This sequence encodes CASSPPAVAGAYEQYF.

The table lists this clone with a few counts. The chain is built from TRBV11-3 and TRBJ2-3, with D perhaps assigned TRBD1 or TRBD2 (5 bases each). The CDR3 has 13 residues. V lost 5 bases and J lost 4, with 10 bases in between. Looked up from germline, CDR1 is SGHNT and CDR2 is YENEEA. The DNA for the CDR3 is TGTGCCAGCAGCGTCCGGGGCTCAGATACGCAGTATTTT. Protein: CASSVRGSDTQYF.

This chain uses TRBV4-1 with TRBJ2-7; 9 nucleotides line up with TRBD2. Germline loops: CDR1 MGHRA, CDR2 YSYEKL. V lost 5 bases to trimming and J lost 5 bases; unmatched junction nucleotides: 10. The CDR3 is made up of 15 amino acids. In DNA, the CDR3 is TGCGCCAGCAGCTCCTCGAGGGTAGCGGGAGACGAGCAGTACTTC. Protein: CASSSSRVAGDEQYF.

This CDR3 reads CASSLEDRGQFF. The CDR3 coding sequence is TGTGCCAGCAGCTTGGAGGATAGGGGACAGTTCTTC. The chain couples TRBV7-2 to TRBJ2-1; D may match TRBD1 or TRBD2 (5 bases each). From germline, CDR1 is SGHTA and CDR2 FQGNSA. CDR3 length: 12 amino acids. The V and J ends lost 3 bases and 13 bases respectively, with 13 bases between them.

The rearrangement joins TRBV6-6 to TRBJ1-5; 8 nucleotides agree with TRBD1. This CDR3 is 16 amino acids long. Germline CDR1 is MNHNY and CDR2 is SVGAGI (reference sequence). The junction had 13 bases not matched to a gene; V was cut back by 7 bases and J by 5 bases. CDR3 in amino acids: CASNPIQGAGDQPQHF. The CDR3 DNA reads TGTGCCAGCAACCCCATTCAGGGGGCAGGCGATCAGCCCCAGCATTTT.

V usage is TRBV11-2 and J usage is TRBJ1-1; D gene ambiguous. This CDR3 is built from 11 residues. Germline CDR1 and CDR2: SGHAT and FQNNGV. The V gene lost 5 bases and the J gene lost 7 bases, with 8 bases spanning the gap. CDR3 coding DNA: TGTGCCAGCAGCCCGCTCTTTGAAGCTTTCTTT. It yields the protein CASSPLFEAFF.

This clone was picked up a small number of times. The chain recombines TRBV9 with TRBJ2-7; 10 bases line up with TRBD2. The CDR3 has 15 amino acids. V was pared by 0 bases and J by 4 bases, with 4 bases of the junction left unmatched. Germline CDR1 and CDR2: SGDLS and YYNGEE. CDR3: CASSVAGSGGYEQYF. The DNA of the CDR3 is TGTGCCAGCAGCGTAGCGGGTAGCGGGGGGTACGAGCAGTACTTC.

The genes are TRBV2 and TRBJ1-1; 7 bases are shared with TRBD1. The J segment lost 3 bases and the V segment lost 7 bases, leaving 8 bases of the junction unmatched. The CDR3 consists of 14 residues. Germline values: CDR1 SNHLY, CDR2 FYNNEI. CDR3 sequence: CASMAQGGHTEAFF. The CDR3 DNA sequence: TGTGCCAGCATGGCCCAGGGGGGGCACACTGAAGCTTTCTTT.

The V gene is TRBV5-1, the J gene TRBJ1-2; TRBD1 matches 7 bases. V lost 4 bases to trimming and J lost 2 bases; unmatched junction nucleotides: 5. Germline CDR1 reads SGHRS; CDR2 reads YFSETQ. The CDR3 totals 14 residues. In DNA form, the CDR3 reads TGCGCCAGCAGCCCGGGGACAGCGAACTATGGCTACACCTTC. Protein: CASSPGTANYGYTF.

In its sample, this clone was seen a few times. At one end, the junction sequence differs from germline, possibly due to a read error. The chain is built from TRBV7-9 and TRBJ1-4; maybe TRBD1 (5 bases). The CDR3 has 10 residues. Germline CDR1 reads SEHNR; CDR2 reads FQNEAQ (reference sequence). As DNA, the CDR3 is TGTGCCAGCAGCCCCGGGCGGGGGAGTTTT. Encoded protein: CASSPGRGSF.

The CDR3 DNA reads TGCGCCAGCAGCCAAGGACAGGGATTTGAAAAACTGTTTTTT. Translated, it gives CASSQGQGFEKLFF. The chain recombines TRBV4-3 with TRBJ1-4, with 7 bases fitting TRBD1. The CDR3 is 14 amino acids. Germline CDR1 and CDR2: LGHNA and YSLEER. J was trimmed by 7 bases and V by 1 base; bases with no gene match: 3.